The source of this TCR beta chain is a study of breast tumors, draining lymph nodes, adjacent tissues. Only a few counts were recorded for this clonotype. Axillary draining lymph nodes of breast cancer patients supplied the node samples. Using its own MiXCR run on the multiplex PCR reads, TCRdb lists one record per CDR3 protein. Among around 130,000 distinct CDR3 sequences listed, 30% to 35% were seen once. The germline gives CDR1 MDHEN, CDR2 SYDVKM. The CDR3 covers 11 residues. Deletions cut 6 bases from V and 12 bases from J, with 12 bases between. Sequenced: axillary lymph node tissue. The TCR was taken from a female donor with breast cancer. Some clones in this sample may be carry-over from other donors' samples. This chain uses TRBV28 with TRBJ2-1; no firm D call. The CDR3 loop is CASSLTGLQFF. CDR3 DNA sequence: TGTGCCAGCAGCCTGACGGGCCTGCAGTTCTTC.